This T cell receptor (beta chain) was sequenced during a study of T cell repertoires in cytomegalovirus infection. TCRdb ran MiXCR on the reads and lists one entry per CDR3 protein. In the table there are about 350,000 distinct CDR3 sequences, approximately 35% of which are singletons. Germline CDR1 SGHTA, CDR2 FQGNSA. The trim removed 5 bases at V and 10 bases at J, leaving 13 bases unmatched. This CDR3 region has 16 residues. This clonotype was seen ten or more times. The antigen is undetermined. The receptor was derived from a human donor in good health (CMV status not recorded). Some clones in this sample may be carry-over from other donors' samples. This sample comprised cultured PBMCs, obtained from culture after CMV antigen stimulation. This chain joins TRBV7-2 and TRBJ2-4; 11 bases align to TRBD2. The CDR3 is CASSRRLAGTVGIQYF. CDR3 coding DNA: TGTGCCAGCAGCCGCCGACTAGCGGGGACTGTGGGAATTCAGTACTTC.